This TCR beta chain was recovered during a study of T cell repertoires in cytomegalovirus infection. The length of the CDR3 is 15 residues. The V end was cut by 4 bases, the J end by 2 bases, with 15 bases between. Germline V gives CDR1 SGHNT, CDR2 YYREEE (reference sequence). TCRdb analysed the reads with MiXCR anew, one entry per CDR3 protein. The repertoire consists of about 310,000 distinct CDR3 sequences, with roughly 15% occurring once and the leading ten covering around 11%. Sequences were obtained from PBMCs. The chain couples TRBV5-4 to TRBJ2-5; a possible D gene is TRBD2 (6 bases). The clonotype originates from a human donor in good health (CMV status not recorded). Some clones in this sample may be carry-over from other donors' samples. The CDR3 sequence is CASSPRGGLQETQYF. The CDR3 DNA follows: TGTGCCAGCAGCCCCCGGGGAGGACTTCAAGAGACCCAGTACTTC. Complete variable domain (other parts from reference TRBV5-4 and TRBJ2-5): ETGVTQSPTHLIKTRGQQVTLRCSSQSGHNTVSWYQQALGQGPQFIFQYYREEENGRGNFPPRFSGLQFPNYSSELNVNALELDDSALYLCASSPRGGLQETQYFGPGTRLLVL.